A single sample gave rise to the 5 T cell receptor beta chains below, sequenced in a study of shared clonotypes between healthy human individuals. Naivety among CD8 cells was defined by CD45RO negativity and positive CCR7 selection, thereby excluding terminally differentiated effector memory CD45RA+ cells. Profiling relied on immunoSEQ multiplex PCR, and the TCRdb table lists in-frame clones only, not all of them. The sample records roughly 890,000 clones, 85% to 95% being singletons. The sample consisted of naive CD8+ T cells sorted from blood. These receptors were taken from a man aged 25-45 years in good health.

The chain combines TRBV4-2 with TRBJ2-3; the D is unclear. Trimming pared 0 bases from V and 0 bases from J, leaving 7 bases between. Germline V gene data show CDR1 as LGHNA and CDR2 as YNFKEQ. This CDR3 is 15 amino acids long. As DNA, the CDR3 is TGTGCCAGCAGCCAAGATTGGGCTAGCACAGATACGCAGTATTTT. This sequence encodes CASSQDWASTDTQYF.

As regards this clone: The sample carries other DNA sequences with the same CDR3. V is TRBV7-2 and J is TRBJ2-1; 8 positions agree with TRBD1. Germline CDR1 and CDR2: SGHTA and FQGNSA. The V gene end was trimmed by 3 bases and the J gene end by 2 bases; junction bases not matched to a gene: 0. This CDR3 comprises 14 residues. CDR3 protein: CASSLDRAYNEQFF. The CDR3 region has the DNA TGTGCCAGCAGCTTGGACAGGGCCTACAATGAGCAGTTCTTC.

This sequence joins TRBV14 and TRBJ2-7; D gene ambiguous. Trimming stripped 3 bases from V and 2 bases from J, with 17 bases between. The length of the CDR3 is 16 residues. CDR1 SGHDN and CDR2 FVKESK come from the germline V gene. CDR3 in amino acids: CASSHMVGPEAYEQYF. The CDR3, as DNA: TGTGCCAGCAGCCATATGGTAGGACCCGAGGCCTACGAGCAGTACTTC.

This chain links TRBV28 with TRBJ2-3; 9 bases match TRBD2. Germline loops: CDR1 MDHEN, CDR2 SYDVKM. Losses at the gene ends were 3 bases for V and 5 bases for J; bases not matched to a gene: 3. The CDR3 length is 14 residues. As DNA, the CDR3 is TGTGCCAGCAGTTTGGAACTAGCGGGAGATACGCAGTATTTT. Its protein is CASSLELAGDTQYF.

CDR3 in DNA: TGTGCCAGCAGCCAGCGGTTAGCGGGAGGGATGGCCTACGAGCAGTACTTC. Its translation: CASSQRLAGGMAYEQYF. The chain recombines TRBV7-9 with TRBJ2-7; 11 nucleotides line up with TRBD2. The CDR3 runs to 17 residues. Losses at the gene ends were 5 bases for V and 2 bases for J; bases not matched to a gene: 11. Germline CDR1 is SEHNR and CDR2 is FQNEAQ (reference sequence).